A single T cell receptor beta chain is shown here with its context. Its antigen is unknown. Per germline, CDR1 MNHNS and CDR2 SASEGT. Trimming removed 10 bases at V and 5 bases at J, with 18 bases between. The CDR3 loop spans 13 amino acids. Uncontrolled infection, other autoimmune disease, pregnancy and lactation each barred patients from inclusion. Diagnostic assessment was based on clinical symptoms, serum thyroxine and TRAb, thyroid ultrasound and orbital computed tomography. This sample is drawn from a study of T cells in Graves' hyperthyroidism and ophthalmopathy. General study results and limits: In blood, most of the thyroid clonotypes expanded above 0.001 were also present. Ophthalmopathy was separated from stable hyperthyroidism by a 13 V-J model.

It was RNA transcripts that yielded the amplified TCR beta CDR3 regions. Carried out on the TCR CDR3, a first-round RT-PCR used the HTBI primer set. TCRdb recomputed calls from the multiplex PCR reads with MiXCR, one row per CDR3 protein. The sample has 200,000 to 300,000 distinct CDR3 sequences, roughly 15% seen once. The chain has TRBV6-1 and TRBJ2-7; D gene ambiguous. The sequenced sample was blood. This clonotype originated in a woman under 30 with Graves' ophthalmopathy. CDR3 loop: CATSTSNLHEQYF. The DNA for the CDR3 is TGTGCCACCTCCACCTCGAACCTGCACGAGCAGTACTTC.